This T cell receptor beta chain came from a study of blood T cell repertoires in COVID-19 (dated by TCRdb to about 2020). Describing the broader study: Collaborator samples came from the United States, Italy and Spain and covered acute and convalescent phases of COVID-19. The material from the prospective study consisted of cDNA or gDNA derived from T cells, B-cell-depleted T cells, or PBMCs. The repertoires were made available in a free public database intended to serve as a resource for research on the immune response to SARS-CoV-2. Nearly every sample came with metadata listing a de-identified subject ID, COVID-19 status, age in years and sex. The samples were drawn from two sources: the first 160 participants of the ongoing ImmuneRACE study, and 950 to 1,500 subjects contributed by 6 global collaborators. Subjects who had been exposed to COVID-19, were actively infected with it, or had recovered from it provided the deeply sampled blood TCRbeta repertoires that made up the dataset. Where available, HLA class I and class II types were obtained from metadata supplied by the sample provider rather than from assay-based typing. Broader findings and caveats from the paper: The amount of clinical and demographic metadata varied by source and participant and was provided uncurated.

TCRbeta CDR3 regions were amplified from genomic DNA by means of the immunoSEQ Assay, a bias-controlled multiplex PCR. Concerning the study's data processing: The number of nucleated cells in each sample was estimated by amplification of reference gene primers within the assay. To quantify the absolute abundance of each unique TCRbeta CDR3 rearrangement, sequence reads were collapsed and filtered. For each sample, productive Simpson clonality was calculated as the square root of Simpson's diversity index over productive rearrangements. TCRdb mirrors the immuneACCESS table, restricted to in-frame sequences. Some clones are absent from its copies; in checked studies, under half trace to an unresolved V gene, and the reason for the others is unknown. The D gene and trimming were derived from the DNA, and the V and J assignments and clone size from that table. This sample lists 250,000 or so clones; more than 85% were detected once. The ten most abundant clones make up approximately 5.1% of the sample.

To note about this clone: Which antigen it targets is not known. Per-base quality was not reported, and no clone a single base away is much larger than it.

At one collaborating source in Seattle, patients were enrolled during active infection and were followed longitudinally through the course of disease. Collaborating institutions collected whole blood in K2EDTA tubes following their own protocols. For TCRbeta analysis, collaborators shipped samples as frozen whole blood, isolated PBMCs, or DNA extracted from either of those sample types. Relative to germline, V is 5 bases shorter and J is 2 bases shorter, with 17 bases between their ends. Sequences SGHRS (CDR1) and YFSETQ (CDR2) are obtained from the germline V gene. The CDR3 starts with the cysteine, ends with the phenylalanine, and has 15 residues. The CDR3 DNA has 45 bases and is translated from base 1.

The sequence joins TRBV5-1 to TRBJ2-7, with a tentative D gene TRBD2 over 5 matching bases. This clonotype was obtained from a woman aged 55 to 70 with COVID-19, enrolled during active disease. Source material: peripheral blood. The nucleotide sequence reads TGCGCCAGCAGTCCGGGATCAATTTTAACCTACGAGCAGTACTTC. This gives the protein CASSPGSILTYEQYF.